These 8 T cell receptor beta chains came from one sample sequenced in a study of read filtering for tumor transcriptome and immune sequencing. The library was built from around 380 ng RNA with molecular barcoded adaptors for alpha/delta and beta/gamma chains. TCRdb called the reads again in MiXCR, with one record for every CDR3 protein. The table shows approximately 24,000 distinct CDR3 sequences, with 20% to 25% occurring only once. Sequencing input: a population of CD138-negative cells sorted from bone marrow. These receptors were obtained from a donor at least 40 years old with multiple myeloma.

On this clonotype: This may stem from a read error, because a much larger clone lies one nucleotide away. This chain links TRBV7-9 with TRBJ1-1, with D maybe TRBD1 (5 bases). Trimming cost V 5 bases and J 6 bases, with 22 bases left between them. Germline V gene sequence: CDR1 SEHNR, CDR2 FQNEAQ (reference sequence). CDR3 length: 16 amino acids. In DNA, the CDR3 is TGTGCCAGCAGCGGCCGGGCAGGGTATGGAGGCGCTGAAGCTTTCTTT. Translating it yields CASSGRAGYGGAEAFF.

This clonotype was counted at least ten times. The gene calls are TRBV12-3 or TRBV12-4 and TRBJ1-1; unclear D gene. The germline V and J ends were trimmed by 8 bases and 5 bases, with 15 bases remaining between them. CDR3 length equals 13 residues. Here the CDR3 reads CASCLLRGTEAFF. CDR3 sequence (DNA): TGTGCCAGCTGCTTACTCCGTGGGACTGAAGCTTTCTTT.

The genes are TRBV6-5 and TRBJ2-5; no definite D call. Germline CDR1 is MNHEY and CDR2 is SVGAGI. This CDR3 is 14 amino acids long. V lost 5 bases and J lost 4, with 14 bases in between. CDR3 loop: CASSLTIVGETQYF. In DNA, the CDR3 is TGTGCCAGCAGTCTTACGATAGTGGGAGAGACCCAGTACTTC.

This chain uses TRBV7-8 with TRBJ1-5; no clear D. The CDR3 is 15 residues long. V dropped 0 bases and J dropped 0 bases, with 6 bases sitting between them. Germline loops: CDR1 SGHVS, CDR2 FQNEAQ. The CDR3: CASSLAADSNQPQHF. In DNA, the CDR3 is TGTGCCAGCAGCTTAGCAGCGGATAGCAATCAGCCCCAGCATTTT.

In its sample, this clonotype was seen many times. The rearrangement joins TRBV7-8 to TRBJ1-1; D remains unclear. The germline V gene encodes CDR1 SGHVS and CDR2 FQNEAQ. With 3 bases removed from V and 0 bases from J, the gap between germline ends came to 8 bases. This CDR3 has 14 amino acids. The CDR3 spells CASSFPGLNTEAFF. The CDR3 region has the DNA TGTGCCAGCAGCTTTCCGGGATTGAACACTGAAGCTTTCTTT.

By share of the sample, this clonotype is medium-sized. The rearrangement joins TRBV7-6 to TRBJ2-1, with 13 nucleotides matching TRBD2. The germline V gene has CDR1 SGHVS and CDR2 FNYEAQ. V lost 7 bases, J lost 9 bases, and 6 bases stayed unmatched. CDR3 length: 14 residues. The CDR3 reads CASTPTSGGTEQFF. The CDR3 DNA reads as TGTGCCAGCACCCCGACTAGCGGGGGGACTGAGCAGTTCTTC.

Comment on this clonotype: Given a much more abundant clone one base away, this may be a read error. The rearrangement uses TRBV2 and TRBJ1-6; D gene ambiguous. CDR3 length equals 16 residues. V was cut by 8 bases and J by 4 bases, with 18 bases left in between. Germline CDR1 is SNHLY and CDR2 is FYNNEI. The CDR3 DNA reads as TGTGCCAGCGGCCCCTCTATCGGACGGTATAATTCACCCCTCCACTTT. Translation gives CASGPSIGRYNSPLHF.

At least ten counts were recorded for this clonotype. V usage is TRBV20-1 and J usage is TRBJ2-1; 9 bases fit TRBD2. The J segment lost 7 bases and the V segment lost 3 bases, leaving 10 bases of the junction unmatched. This CDR3 contains 15 residues. Germline lookup yields CDR1 DFQATT and CDR2 SNEGSKA (reference sequence). As DNA, the CDR3 is TGCAGTGCTAGCAGTATAGCGGGGGTGGAAAATGAGCAGTTCTTC. This sequence encodes CSASSIAGVENEQFF.